The 10 T cell receptor beta chains below all came from one sample that was sequenced in a study of beta chain features in type 1 diabetes. Expressed TCRB transcripts were sequenced, since all the RNA that had been isolated was reverse transcribed. Clones were sequenced by immunoSEQ multiplex PCR, and TCRdb holds only the in-frame ones, with some missing. The sample includes 450,000 or so clones, about an eighth of them seen just once. Material for sequencing was naive CD4+ T cells from blood. Every receptor here comes from a woman in her late teens or twenties in good health.

CDR3 nucleotides: TGTGCCAGCAGTGAAAAGCGGTACAATGAGCAGTTCTTC. Translation: CASSEKRYNEQFF. V usage is TRBV6-4 and J usage is TRBJ2-1; tentative D call: TRBD2 (5 bases). V lost 3 bases and J lost 4, with 7 bases in between. Germline V gene lookup returns CDR1 MRHNA and CDR2 SNTAGT. The CDR3 loop spans 13 amino acids.

The chain has TRBV7-9 and TRBJ1-2; no definite D call. The germline gives CDR1 SEHNR, CDR2 FQNEAQ (reference sequence). The CDR3 loop spans 15 amino acids. Between the trimmed V and J ends, which lost 3 bases and 0 bases, there was a span of 11 bases. As DNA, the CDR3 is TGTGCCAGCAGCTTTTGGAAGGGTCCTAACTATGGCTACACCTTC. Its protein product is CASSFWKGPNYGYTF.

The chain carries TRBV6-5 and TRBJ1-5; TRBD1 matches at 7 bases. The germline V gene has CDR1 MNHEY and CDR2 SVGAGI. The length of the CDR3 is 12 residues. The ends lost 8 bases at V and 7 bases at J; junction bases unmatched: 5. DNA of the CDR3: TGTGCCAGCGCGACAGGGTTCCAGCCCCAGCATTTT. This codes for CASATGFQPQHF.

V gene TRBV5-1 combines with J gene TRBJ2-7; D might be TRBD1 (6 bases). CDR3 length equals 15 residues. V was clipped by 2 bases and J by 4 bases, with 16 bases between them. Germline V gene lookup returns CDR1 SGHRS and CDR2 YFSETQ. The CDR3 protein is CASSLQPDSLYEQYV. The CDR3 coding sequence is TGCGCCAGCAGCTTACAGCCGGACAGCTTGTACGAGCAGTACGTC.

The chain employs TRBV29-1 and TRBJ2-5; D is unresolved. V was clipped by 4 bases and J by 5 bases, with 11 bases between them. CDR3 length: 12 amino acids. The germline V gene encodes CDR1 SQVTM and CDR2 ANQGSEA. The CDR3: CSVVGGSETQYF. CDR3 sequence (DNA): TGCAGCGTTGTAGGTGGGTCGGAGACCCAGTACTTC.

CDR3 loop: CASSVARETQYF. DNA for the CDR3: TGTGCCAGCAGCGTAGCCCGAGAGACCCAGTACTTC. This rearrangement joins TRBV2 to TRBJ2-5; D is ambiguous. CDR1 is SNHLY and CDR2 is FYNNEI in the germline V gene. The V and J ends lost 6 bases and 4 bases respectively, with 9 bases between them. This CDR3 comprises 12 residues.

This clone came up a few times. CDR3: CASSPIVSRTYEQYF. The CDR3 coding sequence is TGTGCCAGCTCACCAATCGTGTCCAGGACCTACGAGCAGTACTTC. J is TRBJ2-7 and V is TRBV18; D remains unclear. V was cut by 2 bases and J by 2 bases, with 13 bases left in between. The germline V gene encodes CDR1 KGHSH and CDR2 LQKENI. This CDR3 is 15 amino acids long.

This clone was found many times. The V call is TRBV29-1, the J call TRBJ2-1; 7 bases line up with TRBD1. Looked up from germline, CDR1 is SQVTM and CDR2 is ANQGSEA. J gave up 16 bases and V 6 bases, and 12 bases lay outside the gene matches. The CDR3 contains 11 residues. CDR3 sequence: CSVGQVTRDFF. The CDR3 bases are TGCAGCGTAGGACAGGTAACGAGAGATTTCTTC.

V gene TRBV5-4 combines with J gene TRBJ2-3; D gene uncertain. The V gene lost 3 bases and the J gene lost 0 bases, with 5 bases spanning the gap. Germline V gene sequence: CDR1 SGHNT, CDR2 YYREEE (reference sequence). The CDR3 extends over 13 amino acids. CDR3 nucleotide sequence: TGTGCCAGCAGCTACCGAAGCACAGATACGCAGTATTTT. Residues: CASSYRSTDTQYF. Supplemented by reference TRBV5-4 and TRBJ2-3, the full variable domain reads ETGVTQSPTHLIKTRGQQVTLRCSSQSGHNTVSWYQQALGQGPQFIFQYYREEENGRGNFPPRFSGLQFPNYSSELNVNALELDDSALYLCASSYRSTDTQYFGPGTRLTVL.

This clone was recorded a few times. The chain couples TRBV7-2 to TRBJ2-6; a weak D match, TRBD1 (6 bases). Germline CDR1 SGHTA, CDR2 FQGNSA. The V gene lost 3 bases and the J gene lost 4 bases, with 10 bases spanning the gap. The CDR3 consists of 15 residues. CDR3 region: CASSFTGPGANVLTF. DNA for the CDR3: TGTGCCAGCAGCTTTACAGGGCCGGGGGCCAACGTCCTGACTTTC.